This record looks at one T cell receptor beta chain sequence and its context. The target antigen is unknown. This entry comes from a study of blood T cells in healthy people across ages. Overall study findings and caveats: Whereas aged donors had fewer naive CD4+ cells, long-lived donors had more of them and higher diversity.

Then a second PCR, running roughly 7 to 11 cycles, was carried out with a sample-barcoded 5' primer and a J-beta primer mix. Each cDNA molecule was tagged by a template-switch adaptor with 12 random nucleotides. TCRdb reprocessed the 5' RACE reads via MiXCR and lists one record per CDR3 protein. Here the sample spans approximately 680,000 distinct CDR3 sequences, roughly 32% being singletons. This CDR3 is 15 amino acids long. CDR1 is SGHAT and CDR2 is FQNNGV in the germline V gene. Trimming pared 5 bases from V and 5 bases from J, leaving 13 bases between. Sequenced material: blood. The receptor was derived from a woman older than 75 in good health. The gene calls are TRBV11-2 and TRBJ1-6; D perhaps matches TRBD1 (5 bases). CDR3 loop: CASSLLGGHNSPLHF. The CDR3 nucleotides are TGTGCCAGCAGCCTATTGGGGGGACATAATTCACCCCTCCACTTT.